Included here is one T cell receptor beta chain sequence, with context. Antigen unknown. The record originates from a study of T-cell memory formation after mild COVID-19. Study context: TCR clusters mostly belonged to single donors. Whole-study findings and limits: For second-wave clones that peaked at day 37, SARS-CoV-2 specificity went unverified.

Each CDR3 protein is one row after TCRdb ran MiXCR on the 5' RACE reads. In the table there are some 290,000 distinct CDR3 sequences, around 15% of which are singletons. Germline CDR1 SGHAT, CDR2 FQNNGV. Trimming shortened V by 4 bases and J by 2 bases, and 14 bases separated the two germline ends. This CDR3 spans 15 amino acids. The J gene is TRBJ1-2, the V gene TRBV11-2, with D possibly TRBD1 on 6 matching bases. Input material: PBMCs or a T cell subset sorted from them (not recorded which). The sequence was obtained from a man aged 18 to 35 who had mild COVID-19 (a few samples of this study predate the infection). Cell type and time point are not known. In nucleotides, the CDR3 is TGTGCCAGCAGCTCCCTGTCCGGGACAAACTATGGCTACACCTTC. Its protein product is CASSSLSGTNYGYTF.